The source of this T cell receptor beta chain is a study of T cells in Graves' hyperthyroidism and ophthalmopathy. Whole-study results and caveats: Most clonotypes expanded in thyroid above 0.001 were likewise present in blood.

There were TCR beta CDR3 regions amplified from RNA transcripts. HTBI primers drove first-round RT-PCR of the TCR CDR3. TCRdb called the multiplex PCR reads again in MiXCR, with one record for every CDR3 protein. The table shows 500,000 or so distinct CDR3 sequences, with around 16% occurring only once. Trimming took off 0 bases at V and 2 bases at J, with 15 bases between the two ends. The CDR3 runs 16 residues. Germline V gives CDR1 SGHRS, CDR2 YFSETQ. In the ophthalmopathy cohort, Clinical Activity Score was at least 3, NOSPECS grade at least 4, and duration under 3 months. This clonotype was detected only a few times. Its antigen is currently unknown.

Material: blood. V and J are TRBV5-1 and TRBJ2-7, with a weak D call TRBD1 (7 bases). The source of this sequence is a woman in her 30s with Graves' ophthalmopathy. The CDR3 is CASSLEWTGLTYEQYF. Here the CDR3 DNA reads TGCGCCAGCAGCTTGGAATGGACAGGACTAACCTACGAGCAGTACTTC. The full variable domain, rest sourced from reference TRBV5-1 and TRBJ2-7, is KAGVTQTPRYLIKTRGQQVTLSCSPISGHRSVSWYQQTPGQGLQFLFEYFSETQRNKGNFPGRFSGRQFSNSRSEMNVSTLELGDSALYLCASSLEWTGLTYEQYFGPGTRLTVT.